Sequencing of this TCR beta chain was carried out in a study of blood T cell repertoires in COVID-19. Study information: Sources were T cells, B-cell-depleted T cells, or PBMCs; the material itself was cDNA or gDNA.

Assay used: immunoSEQ multiplex PCR; TCRdb lists only in-frame clones, some missing. The table lists about 670,000 clones, over 80% of them singletons, with about 0.26% in the top ten. Trimming removed 5 bases from V and 1 base from J, with 8 bases in between. Germline CDR1 MNHNY, CDR2 SVGAGI (reference sequence). The CDR3 extends over 13 amino acids. The chain recombines TRBV6-6 with TRBJ1-1; a weak D match, TRBD1 (5 bases). The sequencing input was peripheral blood. The receptor was isolated from a woman aged 18 to 35 with acute or convalescent COVID-19. The CDR3 region has the DNA TGTGCCAGCAGTACTACAGGGAACACTGAAGCTTTCTTT. Translating it yields CASSTTGNTEAFF.